Listed below are T cell receptor beta chains from one sample, sequenced in a study of CD8 T cells in Susac syndrome. TCRdb reprocessed the immunoSEQ multiplex PCR reads via MiXCR and lists one record per CDR3 protein. The sample gives about 47,000 distinct CDR3 sequences, 85% to 95% of which show up once; about 0.41% is in the top ten. The sample taken for sequencing was CD8+ T cells from PBMCs. The receptors originated from a human donor in good health. CDR3s include the opening cysteine and the closing phenylalanine or tryptophan. A D gene is named only where the DNA matches it firmly. Clone size is given for some rows only: seen once, a few or many times, or a class if the clone is expanded.

length	V	J	D	size	DNA	CDR3
16	TRBV27	TRBJ2-7	TRBD1	NA	TGTGCCAGCAGTTTCGGTGGAGGACAGGGGAGGCACGAGCAGTACTTC	CASSFGGGQGRHEQYF
15	TRBV6-5	TRBJ2-2	NA	NA	TGTGCCAATCCAGCTTTGGGGGGAACGGCCGGGGAGCTGTTTTTT	CANPALGGTAGELFF
14	TRBV28	TRBJ2-3	NA	NA	TGTGCCAGCAGTTTGGGGGAAACTTCGGATACGCAGTATTTT	CASSLGETSDTQYF
15	TRBV7-9	TRBJ1-4	TRBD1	NA	TGTGCCAGCAGCTTAGCCGACAGGGTTGATGAAAAACTGTTTTTT	CASSLADRVDEKLFF
14	TRBV6-5	TRBJ1-2	TRBD1	NA	TGTGCCAGCAGTTACTCGACAGGGGGAAGGGGCTACACCTTC	CASSYSTGGRGYTF
12	TRBV27	TRBJ2-2	NA	NA	TGTGCCAGCAGTTTATTGGGCGGGGAGCTGTTTTTT	CASSLLGGELFF
12	TRBV30	TRBJ2-1	NA	once	TGTGCCTGGTCCGGCTCCTACAATGAGCAGTTCTTC	CAWSGSYNEQFF
14	TRBV7-9	TRBJ2-3	NA	NA	TGTGCCAGCAGCTCACGACCGAGCACAGATACGCAGTATTTT	CASSSRPSTDTQYF
18	TRBV23-1	TRBJ2-1	TRBD2	NA	TGCGCCAGCAAATCCATCCGAGAACTAGCGGTCCTCTACAATGAGCAGTTCTTC	CASKSIRELAVLYNEQFF
11	TRBV29-1	TRBJ1-1	NA	NA	TGCAGCGTTTGGGACCCCCCTGAAGCTTTCTTT	CSVWDPPEAFF
17	TRBV12-3/TRBV12-4	TRBJ2-2	NA	NA	TGTGCCAGCACCTCCGCGGGTAGCGGAACGAACACCGGGGAGCTGTTTTTT	CASTSAGSGTNTGELFF
13	TRBV16	TRBJ2-7	NA	NA	TGTGCCAGCAGCCAGACGGAGACCTACGAGCAGTACTTC	CASSQTETYEQYF
17	TRBV5-4	TRBJ2-3	NA	NA	TGTGCCAGCAGCTTGGCCGCAGGGCCGGTAAGCACAGATACGCAGTATTTT	CASSLAAGPVSTDTQYF
13	TRBV5-1	TRBJ1-1	NA	once	TGCGCCAGCAGCCCCCTGGGGGGTTCTGAAGCTTTCTTT	CASSPLGGSEAFF
16	TRBV4-1	TRBJ2-7	NA	NA	TGCGCCAGCAGCCAAGCTGAGGGAGCCTACTCCTACGAGCAGTACTTC	CASSQAEGAYSYEQYF
16	TRBV12-3/TRBV12-4	TRBJ2-7	NA	NA	TGTGCCAGCAGCCCTAACGTCGGAGGGCCAATCTACGAGCAGTACTTC	CASSPNVGGPIYEQYF
15	TRBV7-2	TRBJ1-2	NA	NA	TGTGCCAGCAGCTTAGCGGGATTAGGGACCTATGGCTACACCTTC	CASSLAGLGTYGYTF
16	TRBV11-2	TRBJ2-1	TRBD2	NA	TGTGCCAGCAGCGCCTCATGGGGACTAGACCTCGATGAGCAGTTCTTC	CASSASWGLDLDEQFF
13	TRBV27	TRBJ2-7	NA	once	TGTGCCAGCAGTGTGGGTTTTTCCTACGAGCAGTACTTC	CASSVGFSYEQYF
14	TRBV2	TRBJ2-7	NA	NA	TGTACCAGTGACCAGGGGGGTACCTCCTACGAGCAGTACTTC	CTSDQGGTSYEQYF
14	TRBV27	TRBJ1-1	NA	NA	TGTGCCAGCAGTTTAATGCAGAGGAGCACTGAAGCTTTCTTT	CASSLMQRSTEAFF
15	TRBV4-3	TRBJ2-1	NA	NA	TGCGCCAGCAGCCAAGATAGACAGTTCTACAATGAGCAGTTCTTC	CASSQDRQFYNEQFF
17	TRBV30	TRBJ2-2	TRBD2	NA	TGTGCCTGGAGTGTACCCGGACTAGCGGGGTACACCGGGGAGCTGTTTTTT	CAWSVPGLAGYTGELFF
15	TRBV6-4	TRBJ2-2	NA	NA	TGTGCCAGCAGTGACTCAGCAGGGGCTAACGGGGAGCTGTTTTTT	CASSDSAGANGELFF
14	TRBV27	TRBJ1-5	NA	NA	TGTGCCAGCAGTTTGGCACCGAGCAATCAGCCCCAGCATTTT	CASSLAPSNQPQHF
12	TRBV6-5	TRBJ1-5	NA	NA	TGTGCCAGCAGTTCCCAGAATCAGCCCCAGCATTTT	CASSSQNQPQHF
17	TRBV5-1	TRBJ1-1	NA	NA	TGCGCCAGCAGCTTCCCAGTGGTGGGTGGGGCCGCCACTGAAGCTTTCTTT	CASSFPVVGGAATEAFF
12	TRBV2	TRBJ2-1	NA	NA	TGTGCCAGCAGTGAAGCGCTTCGGGAGCAGTTCTTC	CASSEALREQFF
15	TRBV14	TRBJ1-4	NA	few	TGTGCCAGTAGCCAAGCCCTCGAGTCCCCCGAAAAACTGTTTTTT	CASSQALESPEKLFF
13	TRBV29-1	TRBJ2-2	TRBD2	NA	TGCAGCGGGTGGGGACTAGGCACCGGGGAGCTGTTTTTT	CSGWGLGTGELFF
15	TRBV10-3	TRBJ1-3	TRBD1	NA	TGTGCCATCAGTGAAGGCAGGGGGCCTGGAAACACCATATATTTT	CAISEGRGPGNTIYF
14	TRBV5-6	TRBJ1-1	NA	NA	TGTGCCAGCAGCGATCTAACCCTGAACACTGAAGCTTTCTTT	CASSDLTLNTEAFF
17	TRBV20-1	TRBJ2-1	NA	once	TGCAGTGCTAGCGGGCACTCCAGGGGACGATCCTACAATGAGCAGTTCTTC	CSASGHSRGRSYNEQFF
11	TRBV30	TRBJ2-1	NA	NA	TGTGCCTGGAGTCCGGGAACAGAGCAGTTCTTC	CAWSPGTEQFF
17	TRBV29-1	TRBJ2-6	NA	NA	TGCAGCGTTGAGGGACGCCGAACACCCTCTGGGGCCAACGTCCTGACTTTC	CSVEGRRTPSGANVLTF
14	TRBV7-9	TRBJ2-7	NA	NA	TGTGCCAGCAGCCGCTTTGATAGGGGTTACGAGCAGTACTTC	CASSRFDRGYEQYF
11	TRBV10-1	TRBJ2-2	NA	NA	TGCGCCAGCAGTGAGACCGGGGAGCTGTTTTTT	CASSETGELFF
16	TRBV6-6	TRBJ2-3	TRBD2	once	TGTGCCAGCAGTTCCATATCTAGCGGCTTCACAGATACGCAGTATTTT	CASSSISSGFTDTQYF
14	TRBV27	TRBJ1-1	NA	NA	TGTGCCAGCAGTTACGGGGGCTTCGGGACTGAAGCTTTCTTT	CASSYGGFGTEAFF
11	TRBV30	TRBJ1-1	NA	NA	TGTGCCTGGAGTGCGCAGGTCGAAGCTTTCTTT	CAWSAQVEAFF
15	TRBV6-5	TRBJ2-7	TRBD2	NA	TGTGCCAGCAGTTCCGCGGGAGGGGGCTCCTACGAGCAGTACTTC	CASSSAGGGSYEQYF
16	TRBV9	TRBJ2-3	NA	NA	TGTGCCAGCAGCGTACGGTTGAACCCTCTTACAGATACGCAGTATTTT	CASSVRLNPLTDTQYF
14	TRBV7-7	TRBJ2-2	NA	NA	TGTGCTAGCAGCTCTCATCTAGGAGCCGGGGAGCTGTTTTTT	CASSSHLGAGELFF
13	TRBV5-6	TRBJ2-7	NA	few	TGTGCCAGCAGCGTGGGCCTAACCTACGAGCAGTACTTC	CASSVGLTYEQYF
14	TRBV20-1	TRBJ2-1	NA	NA	TGCAGTGCTAGTCGTGGGCGGGACTACAATGAGCAGTTCTTC	CSASRGRDYNEQFF
16	TRBV6-5	TRBJ1-2	NA	NA	TGTGCCAGCAGTTACGGGCGCGCGGCCGACTTCTATGGCTACACCTTC	CASSYGRAADFYGYTF
15	TRBV7-9	TRBJ1-2	NA	NA	TGTGCCAGCAGCTCAAACCCGGGAGACAGATATGGCTACACCTTC	CASSSNPGDRYGYTF
16	TRBV5-8	TRBJ2-2	NA	NA	TGTGCCAGCAGCTTCGTAGGAGAATCTGGACGGGGGGAGCTGTTTTTT	CASSFVGESGRGELFF
13	TRBV19	TRBJ1-1	NA	NA	TGTGCCAGTAGTATAGACACGAACACTGAAGCTTTCTTT	CASSIDTNTEAFF
14	TRBV7-9	TRBJ1-1	TRBD1	NA	TGTGCCAGCAGCCCGGGGGACAGGGGGCACGAAGCTTTCTTT	CASSPGDRGHEAFF
15	TRBV6-5	TRBJ2-1	TRBD2	once	TGTGCCAGCAGTTGGGGACTAGCGGGAGTTATTGAGCAGTTCTTC	CASSWGLAGVIEQFF
16	TRBV2	TRBJ2-2	TRBD2	NA	TGTGCCAGCAGTGCCCGACTAGCGGGGAACACCGGGGAGCTGTTTTTT	CASSARLAGNTGELFF
12	TRBV30	TRBJ2-7	TRBD1	once	TGTGCTTGGGGACAGGCTCTCTACGAGCAGTACTTC	CAWGQALYEQYF
13	TRBV12-3/TRBV12-4	TRBJ1-2	NA	NA	TGTGCCAGCAGTTTAGGCTGGATCTATGGCTACACCTTC	CASSLGWIYGYTF